The 17 T cell receptor beta chains presented below share a single source sample, sequenced in a study of blood T cell repertoires in COVID-19. Only in-frame clones appear in the TCRdb table, and some are missing; sequencing was by immunoSEQ multiplex PCR. The table includes roughly 320,000 clones, roughly nine tenths detected once. Sample: PBMCs or T cells enriched from blood (not recorded which). These receptors were collected from a woman aged 25 to 39 who had been exposed to COVID-19.

The chain carries TRBV9 and TRBJ2-5; 8 bases map to TRBD2. In germline, CDR1 is SGDLS, CDR2 YYNGEE. This CDR3 has 14 residues. The V gene end was trimmed by 3 bases and the J gene end by 5 bases; junction bases not matched to a gene: 6. The CDR3 DNA sequence: TGTGCCAGCAGCGCAGGGACTAGAAGGGAGACCCAGTACTTC. This translates into CASSAGTRRETQYF.

The chain carries TRBV7-2 and TRBJ2-7; D perhaps matches TRBD1 (6 bases). This CDR3 contains 14 residues. The V gene's germline CDR1 is SGHTA and CDR2 FQGNSA. Trimming removed 2 bases at V and 4 bases at J, with 12 bases between. The CDR3 DNA reads as TGTGCCAGCAGCTTATGGTGGGGGCCTTACGAGCAGTACTTC. This translates into CASSLWWGPYEQYF.

V and J are TRBV9 and TRBJ2-2, with D possibly being TRBD2 (6 bases). Trimming left V 0 bases short and J 2 bases short, with 8 bases between. There are 15 residues in the CDR3. CDR1 SGDLS and CDR2 YYNGEE come from the germline V gene. The CDR3 DNA is TGTGCCAGCAGCGTAGTTAGCGGAAACACCGGGGAGCTGTTTTTT. It yields the protein CASSVVSGNTGELFF.

The chain couples TRBV7-9 to TRBJ2-5; possible D gene TRBD1, 6 bases. Looked up from germline, CDR1 is SEHNR and CDR2 is FQNEAQ (reference sequence). V lost 4 bases to trimming and J lost 2 bases, with 20 bases between them. The CDR3 runs to 17 residues. In nucleotides, the CDR3 is TGTGCCAGCAGCTCCACGGCCTGGACAGCTAATCAAGAGACCCAGTACTTC. Amino acid sequence: CASSSTAWTANQETQYF.

This clone occurred once. The chain links TRBV4-2 to TRBJ2-7; 9 positions match TRBD1. V shed 3 bases, J shed 0 bases, and the junction held 3 bases outside the gene matches. The CDR3 sequence is 15 residues long. Germline V gives CDR1 LGHNA, CDR2 YNFKEQ. CDR3 DNA sequence: TGTGCCAGCAGCCAGGGACAGGGCGCCTCCTACGAGCAGTACTTC. Translation: CASSQGQGASYEQYF.

This chain connects TRBV20-1 to TRBJ1-2; tentative D call: TRBD1 (5 bases). The CDR3 has 10 residues. V lost 5 bases and J lost 6, with 7 bases in between. The germline gives CDR1 DFQATT, CDR2 SNEGSKA (reference sequence). CDR3 DNA sequence: TGCAGTGCTCCGGGGGATGGCTACACCTTC. This translates into CSAPGDGYTF.

CDR3 amino acids: CASSGQGSGANVLTF. The CDR3 DNA follows: TGTGCCAGCAGCGGACAGGGATCTGGGGCCAACGTCCTGACTTTC. The rearrangement uses TRBV9 and TRBJ2-6; TRBD1 matches 7 bases. Germline assignment: CDR1 SGDLS and CDR2 YYNGEE. V lost 3 bases, J lost 1 base, and 1 base stayed unmatched. This CDR3 has 15 residues.

This chain connects TRBV5-1 to TRBJ2-2; weak D call: TRBD2 (6 bases). CDR3 size: 16 residues. CDR1 is SGHRS, CDR2 YFSETQ, per germline. Trimming shortened V by 0 bases and J by 4 bases, and 13 bases separated the two germline ends. The CDR3: CASSLDLVGGTGELFF. The CDR3, as DNA: TGCGCCAGCAGCTTGGATCTTGTGGGGGGCACCGGGGAGCTGTTTTTT.

The V gene is TRBV9, the J gene TRBJ2-3, with 8 bases identical to TRBD2. The germline gives CDR1 SGDLS, CDR2 YYNGEE. The ends lost 0 bases at V and 4 bases at J; junction bases unmatched: 10. The length of the CDR3 is 17 residues. CDR3 sequence reads: CASSVVPGGQVSDTQYF. CDR3 coding DNA: TGTGCCAGCAGCGTAGTACCGGGGGGGCAAGTCTCAGATACGCAGTATTTT.

The rearrangement links TRBV6-5 to TRBJ2-1; 8 bases fit TRBD2. Looked up from germline, CDR1 is MNHEY and CDR2 is SVGAGI. Unmatched junction bases numbered 5, after V lost 3 bases and J lost 7 bases. The CDR3 runs to 14 residues. Here the CDR3 reads CASSYGGGPNEQFF. The CDR3 DNA is TGTGCCAGCAGTTATGGCGGGGGGCCAAATGAGCAGTTCTTC.

The rearrangement uses TRBV6-2 or TRBV6-3 and TRBJ2-1, with 11 positions matching TRBD2. This CDR3 is built from 16 residues. Germline V gene data show CDR1 as MNHEY and CDR2 as SVGEGT. V shed 5 bases, J shed 2 bases, and the junction held 5 bases outside the gene matches. Here the CDR3 DNA reads TGTGCCAGCAGTCAGACACTAGCGGGGGCCTACAATGAGCAGTTCTTC. This sequence encodes CASSQTLAGAYNEQFF.

The chain links TRBV6-1 to TRBJ2-7; TRBD2 aligns across 9 bases. This CDR3 has 16 residues. In germline, CDR1 is MNHNS, CDR2 SASEGT. V was clipped by 3 bases and J by 1 base; unmatched bases: 7. CDR3 DNA: TGTGCCAGCAGTGAGCGGGGGGGCAGGGGATCCTACGAGCAGTACTTC. Translated: CASSERGGRGSYEQYF.

The chain uses TRBV6-2 or TRBV6-3 and TRBJ2-5; the match to TRBD2 covers 10 bases. This CDR3 has 15 amino acids. The junction had 9 bases not matched to a gene; V was cut back by 6 bases and J by 5 bases. The germline V gene encodes CDR1 MNHEY and CDR2 SVGEGT. CDR3 protein: CASSLRTSGPETQYF. In DNA, the CDR3 is TGTGCCAGCAGCCTTAGGACTAGCGGACCTGAGACCCAGTACTTC.

This clone turned up a few times. The V gene is TRBV19, the J gene TRBJ1-1; D possibly corresponds to TRBD1 (5 bases). The ends were cut back, 6 bases at V and 1 base at J, with 12 bases in the middle. The CDR3 runs to 14 residues. Looked up from germline, CDR1 is LNHDA and CDR2 is SQIVND (reference sequence). The CDR3 protein is CASSIGRANTEAFF. Here the CDR3 DNA reads TGTGCCAGTAGCATCGGCAGGGCGAACACTGAAGCTTTCTTT.

The J gene is TRBJ1-2, the V gene TRBV11-2; tentatively, D is TRBD1 (6 bases). The V gene's germline CDR1 is SGHAT and CDR2 FQNNGV. V shed 3 bases and J shed 7 bases, with 18 bases lying between them. The CDR3 covers 15 residues. The CDR3 nucleotides read TGTGCCAGCAGCTTGGACAGATTAACCCTTAGTGGCTACACCTTC. Amino acids: CASSLDRLTLSGYTF.

The chain is built from TRBV9 and TRBJ2-1, with unresolved D. CDR3 length equals 11 residues. V lost 3 bases, J lost 10 bases, and 8 bases lay in between. Looked up from germline, CDR1 is SGDLS and CDR2 is YYNGEE. CDR3 protein: CASSAAMEQFF. CDR3 coding DNA: TGTGCCAGCAGCGCTGCGATGGAGCAGTTCTTC.

J is TRBJ2-3 and V is TRBV19; D is ambiguous. Per the germline V gene, CDR1 is LNHDA and CDR2 is SQIVND (reference sequence). CDR3 length: 15 residues. V gave up 1 base and J gave up 1 base, with 9 bases separating them. The CDR3: CASSIVYTRTDTQYF. The CDR3, as DNA: TGTGCCAGTAGTATAGTGTACACCCGCACAGATACGCAGTATTTT.